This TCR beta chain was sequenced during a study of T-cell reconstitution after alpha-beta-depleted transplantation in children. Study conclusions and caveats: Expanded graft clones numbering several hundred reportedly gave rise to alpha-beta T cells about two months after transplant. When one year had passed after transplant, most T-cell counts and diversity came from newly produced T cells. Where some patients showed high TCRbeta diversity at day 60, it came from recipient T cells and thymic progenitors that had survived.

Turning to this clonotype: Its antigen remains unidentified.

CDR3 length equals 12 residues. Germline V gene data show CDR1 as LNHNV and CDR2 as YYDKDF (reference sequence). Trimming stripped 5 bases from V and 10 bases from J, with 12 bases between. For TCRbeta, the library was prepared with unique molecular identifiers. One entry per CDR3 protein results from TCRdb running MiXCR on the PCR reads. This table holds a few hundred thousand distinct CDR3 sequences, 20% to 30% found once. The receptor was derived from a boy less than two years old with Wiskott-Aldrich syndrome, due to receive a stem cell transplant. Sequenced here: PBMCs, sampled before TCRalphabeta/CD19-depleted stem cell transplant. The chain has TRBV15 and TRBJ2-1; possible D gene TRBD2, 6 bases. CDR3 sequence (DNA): TGTGCCACCAGCCGGCGGGGCTTGGAGCAGTTCTTC. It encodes CATSRRGLEQFF.